These 19 T cell receptor beta chains came from one sample sequenced in a study of shared clonotypes between healthy human individuals. Here immunoSEQ multiplex PCR was the method, and the copy in TCRdb shows in-frame clones only, minus some. Of about 670,000 clones listed, about 78% are singletons. Specimen: memory CD4+ T cells sorted from blood. Sample subset: CD45RA-negative fraction. These receptors originate from a woman aged 25 to 39 in good health.

This clone occurred a few times. The V call is TRBV9, the J call TRBJ2-2; the match to TRBD2 covers 11 bases. The V segment lost 3 bases and the J segment 2 bases; nucleotides outside the gene matches: 3. The CDR3 is 16 residues long. Germline V gives CDR1 SGDLS, CDR2 YYNGEE. Here the CDR3 reads CASSAGLAGNTGELFF. The CDR3 DNA sequence: TGTGCCAGCAGCGCTGGACTAGCGGGCAACACCGGGGAGCTGTTTTTT.

V is TRBV4-2 and J is TRBJ2-7; 9 nucleotides align to TRBD1. Per germline, CDR1 LGHNA and CDR2 YNFKEQ. V gave up 0 bases and J gave up 0 bases; unmatched junction bases: 6. The CDR3 is made up of 17 amino acids. This CDR3 is CASSQDRRTGDSYEQYF. Here the CDR3 DNA reads TGTGCCAGCAGCCAAGATCGTCGGACAGGGGACTCCTACGAGCAGTACTTC.

This chain connects TRBV6-6 to TRBJ1-3; the D is unclear. Trimming removed 1 base at V and 7 bases at J, with 2 bases between. CDR1 and CDR2 (germline): MNHNY, SVGAGI (reference sequence). The CDR3 contains 11 residues. CDR3 in amino acids: CASSYLNTIYF. The CDR3 nucleotides are TGTGCCAGCAGTTACTTGAACACCATATATTTT.

The chain recombines TRBV11-3 with TRBJ2-1; TRBD2 aligns across 9 bases. CDR3 size: 15 residues. The germline V gene has CDR1 SGHNT and CDR2 YENEEA. J lost 0 bases, V lost 3 bases, and 0 bases had no gene match. This CDR3 is CASSFSGSSYNEQFF. The CDR3 DNA is TGTGCCAGCAGCTTTAGCGGGAGCTCCTACAATGAGCAGTTCTTC.

This clone came up many times. The chain recombines TRBV28 with TRBJ1-1; perhaps TRBD1 as D (5 bases). This CDR3 contains 15 residues. V shed 5 bases and J shed 1 base, with 14 bases lying between them. CDR1 MDHEN and CDR2 SYDVKM come from the germline V gene. CDR3 protein: CASSPRGLTNTEAFF. The DNA of the CDR3 is TGTGCCAGCAGTCCCCGGGGACTTACGAACACTGAAGCTTTCTTT. Based on the CDR3 plus reference TRBV28 and TRBJ1-1, the full variable domain is DVKVTQSSRYLVKRTGEKVFLECVQDMDHENMFWYRQDPGLGLRLIYFSYDVKMKEKGDIPEGYSVSREKKERFSLILESASTNQTSMYLCASSPRGLTNTEAFFGQGTRLTVV.

This clone has just a few counts. This sample includes further DNA sequences coding for the same CDR3. The rearrangement joins TRBV5-1 to TRBJ2-3; TRBD2 aligns across 9 bases. This CDR3 has 15 amino acids. Trimming removed 0 bases from V and 3 bases from J; junction bases left unmatched: 2. Germline CDR1 is SGHRS and CDR2 is YFSETQ. The CDR3 region is CASSLVTSGTDTQYF. CDR3 sequence (DNA): TGCGCCAGCAGCTTGGTGACTAGCGGTACAGATACGCAGTATTTT.

The V gene is TRBV2, the J gene TRBJ2-1; the match to TRBD1 covers 10 bases. This CDR3 has 13 amino acids. In germline, CDR1 is SNHLY, CDR2 FYNNEI. After removal of 9 bases from V and 7 bases from J, the junction contained 6 bases not matched to a gene. The CDR3: CARDRGRRNEQFF. In nucleotides, the CDR3 is TGTGCCAGAGACAGGGGGCGAAGGAATGAGCAGTTCTTC.

The V gene is TRBV7-6, the J gene TRBJ1-1; D is ambiguous. V was trimmed by 5 bases and J by 7 bases, leaving 11 bases between them. This CDR3 contains 12 residues. Germline CDR1 is SGHVS and CDR2 is FNYEAQ. CDR3: CASSEGTGEAFF. The DNA for the CDR3 is TGTGCCAGCAGCGAGGGTACTGGTGAAGCTTTCTTT. The full variable domain, with the rest looked up from reference TRBV7-6 and TRBJ1-1, is GAGVSQSPRYKVTKRGQDVALRCDPISGHVSLYWYRQALGQGPEFLTYFNYEAQQDKSGLPNDRFSAERPEGSISTLTIQRTEQRDSAMYRCASSEGTGEAFFGQGTRLTVV.

The chain employs TRBV11-2 and TRBJ2-1; weak D call: TRBD2 (5 bases). The CDR3 covers 13 residues. V was trimmed by 5 bases and J by 4 bases, leaving 9 bases between them. Germline V gives CDR1 SGHAT, CDR2 FQNNGV. In DNA form, the CDR3 reads TGTGCCAGCAGCCAAACTAGGTACAATGAGCAGTTCTTC. This gives the protein CASSQTRYNEQFF.

The rearrangement links TRBV6-1 to TRBJ1-6, with D tentatively TRBD1 (6 bases). The CDR3 is 14 residues long. V was pared by 5 bases and J by 8 bases, with 13 bases between. Germline V CDR1 and CDR2: MNHNS, SASEGT. CDR3 nucleotides: TGTGCCAGCAGTAACAGGGTAGGGGATTCACCCCTCCACTTT. Residues: CASSNRVGDSPLHF.

The chain uses TRBV5-1 and TRBJ2-5, with a weak D call TRBD1 (6 bases). The V end was cut by 0 bases, the J end by 4 bases, with 22 bases between. CDR1 is SGHRS and CDR2 is YFSETQ in the germline V gene. The CDR3 totals 18 residues. CDR3: CASSLAYAVQGAGETQYF. Written as DNA, the CDR3 is TGCGCCAGCAGCTTGGCCTACGCGGTACAGGGCGCCGGAGAGACCCAGTACTTC.

V is TRBV5-1 and J is TRBJ2-1, with TRBD2 matching over 10 bases. Germline trimming cut 7 bases from V and 7 bases from J; bases unmatched to any gene: 11. The CDR3 loop spans 15 amino acids. CDR1 is SGHRS, CDR2 YFSETQ, per germline. This CDR3 reads CASYRAAGGGNEQFF. CDR3 coding DNA: TGCGCCAGCTACCGAGCAGCGGGAGGGGGGAATGAGCAGTTCTTC.

The CDR3 region has the DNA TGTGCCTGGAGTTTGGGGGTAAACAATGAGCAGTTCTTC. This sequence encodes CAWSLGVNNEQFF. The chain employs TRBV30 and TRBJ2-1; perhaps D is TRBD1 or TRBD2 (5 bases each). Looked up from germline, CDR1 is GTSNPN and CDR2 is SVGIG (reference sequence). V lost 2 bases and J lost 5, with 10 bases in between. The CDR3 length is 13 residues. The full variable domain, with the rest looked up from reference TRBV30 and TRBJ2-1, is SQTIHQWPATLVQPVGSPLSLECTVEGTSNPNLYWYRQAAGRGLQLLFYSVGIGQISSEVPQNLSASRPQDRQFILSSKKLLLSDSGFYLCAWSLGVNNEQFFGPGTRLTVL.

This chain links TRBV5-1 with TRBJ2-3; D is unresolved. V was cut by 4 bases and J by 5 bases, with 5 bases left in between. In germline, CDR1 is SGHRS, CDR2 YFSETQ. The CDR3 extends over 11 amino acids. The CDR3 coding sequence is TGCGCCAGCAGCGAGAGAGATACGCAGTATTTT. It encodes CASSERDTQYF.

The chain joins TRBV29-1 to TRBJ2-7; weak D call: TRBD2 (7 bases). This CDR3 has 13 residues. V lost 6 bases to trimming and J lost 2 bases, with 14 bases between them. Germline CDR1 SQVTM, CDR2 ANQGSEA. The CDR3 DNA reads TGCAGCGTCGCGGGGGCCGTGGCCTACGAGCAGTACTTC. Translation: CSVAGAVAYEQYF.

The chain couples TRBV7-9 to TRBJ2-3; 13 bases fit TRBD2. The CDR3 spans 16 residues. In germline, CDR1 is SEHNR, CDR2 FQNEAQ (reference sequence). The V segment lost 5 bases and the J segment 5 bases; nucleotides outside the gene matches: 7. CDR3 coding DNA: TGTGCCAGCAGCCTGAAACTAGCGGGAGGGGTAGATACGCAGTATTTT. This codes for CASSLKLAGGVDTQYF.

The J gene is TRBJ2-7, the V gene TRBV6-5; D call uncertain. V was cut by 4 bases and J by 2 bases, with 12 bases left in between. This CDR3 contains 14 residues. Germline CDR1 reads MNHEY; CDR2 reads SVGAGI. The CDR3 coding sequence is TGTGCCAGCAGTTCTGACCGAACAACCTACGAGCAGTACTTC. This encodes CASSSDRTTYEQYF.

The chain couples TRBV11-3 to TRBJ2-2; no reliable D call. CDR3 length equals 12 residues. Germline V gene sequence: CDR1 SGHNT, CDR2 YENEEA. Trimming took off 1 base at V and 7 bases at J, with 4 bases between the two ends. The CDR3 sequence: CASSLGFGELFF. CDR3 sequence (DNA): TGTGCCAGCAGCTTAGGATTCGGGGAGCTGTTTTTT.

This clone has only a few counts. The chain recombines TRBV23-1 with TRBJ2-2; possibly TRBD1 or TRBD2 for D (6 bases each). TRBV23-1 is an ORF, and what it does is uncertain. CDR3 length equals 18 residues. The ends were cut back, 0 bases at V and 2 bases at J, with 16 bases in the middle. CDR3 in amino acids: CASSQSRNGGRNTGELFF. The CDR3 DNA sequence: TGCGCCAGCAGTCAATCCAGGAATGGGGGGCGAAACACCGGGGAGCTGTTTTTT.